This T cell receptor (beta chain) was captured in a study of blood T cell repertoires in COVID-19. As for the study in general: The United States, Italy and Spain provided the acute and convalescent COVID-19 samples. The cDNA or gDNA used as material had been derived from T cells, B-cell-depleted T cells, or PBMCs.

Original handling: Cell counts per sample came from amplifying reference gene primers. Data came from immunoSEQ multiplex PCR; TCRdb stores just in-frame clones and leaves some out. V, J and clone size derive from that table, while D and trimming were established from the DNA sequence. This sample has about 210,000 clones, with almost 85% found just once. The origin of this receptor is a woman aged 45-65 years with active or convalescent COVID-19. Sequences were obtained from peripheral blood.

In DNA, the CDR3 is TGTGCCACCAGTGGGCCTAGCGGGACCGATGAGCAGTTCTTC. Translating gives CATSGPSGTDEQFF. The chain uses TRBV24-1 and TRBJ2-1; the match to TRBD2 covers 9 bases. Germline-derived CDR1 and CDR2 are KGHDR and SFDVKD. The V and J ends lost 5 bases and 8 bases, in that order; junction bases with no gene match: 6. The length of the CDR3 is 14 residues.